The entry that follows covers one TCR beta chain sequence. This sample is drawn from a study of blood T cell repertoires in COVID-19. Per the germline V gene, CDR1 is KGHDR and CDR2 is SFDVKD. V was clipped by 1 base and J by 5 bases, with 5 bases between them. There are 13 residues in the CDR3. The method was immunoSEQ multiplex PCR; TCRdb's version includes in-frame clones alone and lacks a portion of them. There are approximately 160,000 clones in the sample; more than 75% occur only once, and around 6% lies in the top ten. This TCR derives from a man aged 35 to 55 who had recovered from COVID-19. The chain employs TRBV24-1 and TRBJ1-5; the D is unclear. The sample taken for sequencing was PBMCs or T cells enriched from blood (not recorded which). CDR3 in DNA: TGTGCCACCAGTGATTTTTCAGATCAGCCCCAGCATTTT. Protein product: CATSDFSDQPQHF.